One sample yielded the 14 T cell receptor beta chains listed below, sequenced in a study of blood T cell repertoires in COVID-19. TCRdb's table, derived via immunoSEQ multiplex PCR, lists solely in-frame clones and lacks some. The data hold approximately 100,000 clones, with 70% to 85% observed a single time. What was sequenced was peripheral blood. These receptors were collected from a man between 65 and 85 years old with acute or convalescent COVID-19.

This rearrangement joins TRBV29-1 to TRBJ1-1, with TRBD1 matching over 8 bases. From germline, CDR1 is SQVTM and CDR2 ANQGSEA. This CDR3 comprises 13 residues. J was trimmed by 8 bases and V by 4 bases; bases with no gene match: 9. The CDR3 region is CSVALANRGEAFF. CDR3 nucleotides: TGCAGCGTTGCCCTGGCGAACAGGGGGGAAGCTTTCTTT.

For this clone: At one end, the junction sequence differs from germline, possibly due to a read error. The chain recombines TRBV7-7 with TRBJ2-5; D possibly corresponds to TRBD1 (5 bases). The CDR3 is 13 amino acids. Germline V gene sequence: CDR1 SSHAT, CDR2 FNYEAQ (reference sequence). The CDR3 region has the DNA TGTGCTAGCAGCTACTCAGGGTTCGAGACCCAGTACTTC. Residues: CASSYSGFETQYF.

This chain links TRBV30 with TRBJ1-3; the D is unclear. The CDR3 has 19 residues. In germline, CDR1 is GTSNPN, CDR2 SVGIG (reference sequence). V lost 3 bases to trimming and J lost 0 bases, with 24 bases between them. As DNA, the CDR3 is TGTGCCTGGAGAGCGCCGGGATTTGGAACGGGTCTCTCTGGAAACACCATATATTTT. Protein product: CAWRAPGFGTGLSGNTIYF.

CDR3 nucleotides: TGTGCCTGGACCTCTGACAGGTTGAACACTGAAGCTTTCTTT. It encodes CAWTSDRLNTEAFF. The chain has TRBV30 and TRBJ1-1; TRBD1 is a possible D gene (6 bases). This CDR3 spans 14 amino acids. Germline loops: CDR1 GTSNPN, CDR2 SVGIG (reference sequence). Deletions cut 4 bases from V and 0 bases from J, with 12 bases between.

The V call is TRBV3-1 (or the pseudogene TRBV3-2), the J call TRBJ1-2, with unresolved D. The CDR3 is 15 residues long. CDR1 is LGHDT, CDR2 YNNKEL, per germline (reference sequence). V lost 0 bases to trimming and J lost 7 bases, with 15 bases between them. The CDR3, as DNA: TGTGCCAGCAGCCAAGACCAAGTGGCACGGGGTGGCTACACCTTC. This sequence encodes CASSQDQVARGGYTF.

The rearrangement links TRBV6-5 to TRBJ2-2; TRBD1 might be the D (5 bases). The V and J ends lost 2 bases and 5 bases respectively, with 6 bases between them. Germline V gene data show CDR1 as MNHEY and CDR2 as SVGAGI. The CDR3 consists of 13 residues. In DNA, the CDR3 is TGTGCCAGCAGTTACAGGGGAACCGGGGAGCTGTTTTTT. It translates to CASSYRGTGELFF.

This clone was seen a few times. CDR3 nucleotide sequence: TGTGCCAGCAGCTTAGTTCAGCGGACGAACACCGGGGAGCTGTTTTTT. Translating gives CASSLVQRTNTGELFF. J is TRBJ2-2 and V is TRBV7-8, with TRBD2 as a possible D gene (5 bases). V gave up 1 base and J gave up 0 bases, with 9 bases separating them. The germline gives CDR1 SGHVS, CDR2 FQNEAQ. The CDR3 loop spans 16 amino acids.

The rearrangement uses TRBV19 and TRBJ1-2; the match to TRBD1 covers 10 bases. J gave up 2 bases and V 4 bases, and 1 base lay outside the gene matches. The CDR3 is 14 amino acids. CDR1 LNHDA and CDR2 SQIVND come from the germline V gene (reference sequence). CDR3 sequence: CASSTDRGNYGYTF. CDR3 DNA sequence: TGTGCCAGTAGTACGGACAGGGGGAACTATGGCTACACCTTC.

This chain links TRBV12-2 with TRBJ1-5; the table's TRBD1 call for D was not verified on the DNA. TRBV12-2 is recorded as a pseudogene. The CDR3 consists of 15 residues. The CDR3, as DNA: TGTGCAAGTCGCTTAGGGACAGTTAGCAATCAGCCCCAGCATTTT. Its protein is CASRLGTVSNQPQHF.

This chain connects TRBV27 to TRBJ2-7, with a tentative D call TRBD2 (6 bases). Germline-derived CDR1 and CDR2 are MNHEY and SMNVEV (reference sequence). Trimming pared 5 bases from V and 6 bases from J, leaving 14 bases between. The CDR3 consists of 13 residues. CDR3 in DNA: TGTGCCAGCAGTGGGGGGTGGCTATCCGAGCAGTACTTC. It specifies CASSGGWLSEQYF.

This chain links TRBV18 with TRBJ2-1; TRBD2 aligns across 7 bases. The CDR3 runs to 17 residues. Germline assignment: CDR1 KGHSH and CDR2 LQKENI. J lost 9 bases, V lost 0 bases, and 14 bases had no gene match. CDR3 in amino acids: CASSPPTGGGPPGEQFF. CDR3 nucleotide sequence: TGTGCCAGCTCACCACCTACGGGGGGAGGGCCGCCCGGTGAGCAGTTCTTC. The variable domain in full, completed from reference TRBV18 and TRBJ2-1, reads NAGVMQNPRHLVRRRGQEARLRCSPMKGHSHVYWYRQLPEEGLKFMVYLQKENIIDESGMPKERFSAEFPKEGPSILRIQQVVRGDSAAYFCASSPPTGGGPPGEQFFGPGTRLTVL.

The CDR3 spells CASSKLRASGRKEETQYF. DNA for the CDR3: TGTGCCAGCAGCAAGTTAAGGGCTAGCGGGCGGAAAGAAGAGACCCAGTACTTC. The chain joins TRBV21-1 to TRBJ2-5; the table assigns TRBD2, which was not confirmed against the DNA. TRBV21-1 is a pseudogene. The CDR3 covers 18 residues.

The chain uses TRBV28 and TRBJ2-7; 14 bases are a match to TRBD2. The CDR3 consists of 15 residues. V lost 6 bases, J lost 7 bases, and 8 bases stayed unmatched. Per the germline V gene, CDR1 is MDHEN and CDR2 is SYDVKM. CDR3 DNA: TGTGCCAGCAGCCGAGGGACTAGCGGGAGTGGAGAGCAGTACTTC. Translation gives CASSRGTSGSGEQYF.

J is TRBJ2-7 and V is TRBV28; a weak D match, TRBD1 (5 bases). The CDR3 runs to 13 residues. Deletions cut 10 bases from V and 4 bases from J, with 17 bases between. The germline V gene has CDR1 MDHEN and CDR2 SYDVKM. CDR3 residues: CATKTLRGYEQYF. CDR3 nucleotides: TGTGCCACAAAAACCCTTAGGGGTTACGAGCAGTACTTC. Looking up the rest from reference TRBV28 and TRBJ2-7 gives the full variable domain: DVKVTQSSRYLVKRTGEKVFLECVQDMDHENMFWYRQDPGLGLRLIYFSYDVKMKEKGDIPEGYSVSREKKERFSLILESASTNQTSMYLCATKTLRGYEQYFGPGTRLTVT.